This T cell receptor (beta chain) was profiled in a study of regulatory T cells in long-lasting Graves disease. Overall study results and limits: The persistent group shared 2,500 to 3,000 public clonotypes, more than the 850 to 1,000 shared by new patients. Samples came from peripheral blood alone, without thyroid tissue. Persistent cases favored TRBV28, TRBJ1-2 and TRBJ2-5.

On this clonotype: Its antigen is still unknown.

Stated time point: persistent/refractory GD, antithyroid drugs over 5 years with positive TRAb. RNA isolated from PBMCs was used to make the TCR library. The source of the patients was an endocrinology department in Xi'an, China. Library construction for TCR beta used iRepertoire HTBI primers and Arm-PCR of CDR3 regions. TCRdb reprocessed the multiplex PCR reads via MiXCR and lists one record per CDR3 protein. This table has some 430,000 distinct CDR3 sequences, roughly 21% appearing once. The CDR3 loop spans 14 amino acids. Germline V CDR1 and CDR2: SGHTA, FQGTGA. Trimming at V came to 5 bases and at J to 6 bases, leaving 8 bases not matched to a gene.

The chain combines TRBV7-3 with TRBJ2-7, with 9 nucleotides matching TRBD2. The sequences come from peripheral blood mononuclear cells (PBMCs), collected when the disease was refractory, from a patient treated with antithyroid drugs. This sequence originates from a female donor with Graves disease. The CDR3, as DNA: TGTGCCAGCAGCCCCTTAGCGGGAGACGGCGAGCAGTACTTC. Protein product: CASSPLAGDGEQYF.